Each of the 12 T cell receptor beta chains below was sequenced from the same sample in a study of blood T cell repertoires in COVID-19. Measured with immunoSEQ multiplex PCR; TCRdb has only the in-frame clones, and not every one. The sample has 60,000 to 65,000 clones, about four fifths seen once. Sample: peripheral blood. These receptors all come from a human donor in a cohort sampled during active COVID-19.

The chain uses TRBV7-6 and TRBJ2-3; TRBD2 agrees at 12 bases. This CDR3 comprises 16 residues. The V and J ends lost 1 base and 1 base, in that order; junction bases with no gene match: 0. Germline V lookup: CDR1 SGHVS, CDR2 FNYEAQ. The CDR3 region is CASSLGLAGGTDTQYF. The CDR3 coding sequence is TGTGCCAGCAGCTTAGGACTAGCGGGGGGCACAGATACGCAGTATTTT.

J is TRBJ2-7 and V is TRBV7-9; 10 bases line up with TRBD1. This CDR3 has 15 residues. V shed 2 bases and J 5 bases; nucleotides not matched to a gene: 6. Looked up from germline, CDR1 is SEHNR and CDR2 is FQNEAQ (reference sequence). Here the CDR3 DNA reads TGTGCCAGCAGCTTATCCCGGGACAGGGGACACGAGCAGTACTTC. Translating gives CASSLSRDRGHEQYF.

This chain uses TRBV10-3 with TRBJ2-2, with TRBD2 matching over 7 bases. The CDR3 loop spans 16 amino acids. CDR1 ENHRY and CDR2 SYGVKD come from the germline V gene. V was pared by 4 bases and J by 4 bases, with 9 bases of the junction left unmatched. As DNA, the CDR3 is TGTGCCATCAGTGCAAGTGGGGGGGAGAGCACCGGGGAGCTGTTTTTT. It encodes CAISASGGESTGELFF.

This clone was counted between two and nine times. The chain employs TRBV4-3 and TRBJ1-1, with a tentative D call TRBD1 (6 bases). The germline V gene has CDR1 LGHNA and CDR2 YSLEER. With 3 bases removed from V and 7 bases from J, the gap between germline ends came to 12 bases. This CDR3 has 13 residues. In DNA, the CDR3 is TGCGCCAGCAGCCACAGGCCAGGGGATGAAGCTTTCTTT. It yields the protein CASSHRPGDEAFF.

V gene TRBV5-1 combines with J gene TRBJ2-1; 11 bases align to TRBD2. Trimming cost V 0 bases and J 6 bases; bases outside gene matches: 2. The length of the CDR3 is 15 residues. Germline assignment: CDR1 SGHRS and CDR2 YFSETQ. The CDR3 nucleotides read TGCGCCAGCAGCTTGGGTAGCGGGAGGGCCAATGAGCAGTTCTTC. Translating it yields CASSLGSGRANEQFF.

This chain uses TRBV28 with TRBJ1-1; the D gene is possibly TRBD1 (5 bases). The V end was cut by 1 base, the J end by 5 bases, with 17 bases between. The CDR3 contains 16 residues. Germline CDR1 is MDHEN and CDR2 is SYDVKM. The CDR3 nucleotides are TGTGCCAGCAGTTTATTCACGGGGGTAATGAGGACTGAAGCTTTCTTT. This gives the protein CASSLFTGVMRTEAFF.

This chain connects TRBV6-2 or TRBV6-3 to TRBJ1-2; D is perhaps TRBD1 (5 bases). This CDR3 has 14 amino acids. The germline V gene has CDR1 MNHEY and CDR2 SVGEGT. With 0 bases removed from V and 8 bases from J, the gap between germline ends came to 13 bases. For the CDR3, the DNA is TGTGCCAGCAGTTACTCCGGGGGATGGGGCGGCTACACCTTC. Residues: CASSYSGGWGGYTF.

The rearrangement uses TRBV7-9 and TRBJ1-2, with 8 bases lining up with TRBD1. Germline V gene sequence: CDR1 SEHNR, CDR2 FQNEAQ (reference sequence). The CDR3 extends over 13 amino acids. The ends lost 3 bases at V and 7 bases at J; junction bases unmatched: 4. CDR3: CASSFGQGGGYTF. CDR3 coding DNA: TGTGCCAGCAGCTTCGGACAGGGAGGTGGCTACACCTTC.

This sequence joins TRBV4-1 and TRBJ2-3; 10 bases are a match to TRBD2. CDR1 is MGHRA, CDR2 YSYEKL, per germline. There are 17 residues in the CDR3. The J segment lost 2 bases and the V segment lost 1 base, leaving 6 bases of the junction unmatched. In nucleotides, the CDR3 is TGCGCCAGCAGCCAAGGTCGAGCGGGAGGGATCACAGATACGCAGTATTTT. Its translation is CASSQGRAGGITDTQYF.

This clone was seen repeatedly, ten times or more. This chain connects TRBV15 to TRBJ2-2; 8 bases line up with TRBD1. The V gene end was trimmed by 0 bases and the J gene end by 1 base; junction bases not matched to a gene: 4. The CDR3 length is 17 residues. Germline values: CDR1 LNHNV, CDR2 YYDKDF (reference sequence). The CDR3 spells CATSRDFGTGNTGELFF. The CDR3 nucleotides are TGTGCCACCAGCAGAGATTTCGGGACAGGGAACACCGGGGAGCTGTTTTTT. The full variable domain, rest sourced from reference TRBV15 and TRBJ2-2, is DAMVIQNPRYQVTQFGKPVTLSCSQTLNHNVMYWYQQKSSQAPKLLFHYYDKDFNNEADTPDNFQSRRPNTSFCFLDIRSPGLGDTAMYLCATSRDFGTGNTGELFFGEGSRLTVL.

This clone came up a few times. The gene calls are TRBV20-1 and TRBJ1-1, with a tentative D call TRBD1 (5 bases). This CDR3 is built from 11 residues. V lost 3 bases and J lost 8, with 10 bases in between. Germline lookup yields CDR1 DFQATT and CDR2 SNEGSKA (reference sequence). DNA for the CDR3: TGCAGTGCTAGGTCAGGGCACGAAGCTTTCTTT. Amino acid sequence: CSARSGHEAFF.

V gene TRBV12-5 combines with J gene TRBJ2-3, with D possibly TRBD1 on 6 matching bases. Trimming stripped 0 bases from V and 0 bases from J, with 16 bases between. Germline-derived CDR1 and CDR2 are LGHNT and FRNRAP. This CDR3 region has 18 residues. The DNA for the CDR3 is TGTGCTAGTGGTTTGGTACTCCGGACAGATCCTAGCACAGATACGCAGTATTTT. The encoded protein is CASGLVLRTDPSTDTQYF.